These 19 T cell receptor beta chains originate from one sample sequenced in a study of T cells in localized non-small cell lung cancer. Here immunoSEQ multiplex PCR was the method, and the copy in TCRdb shows in-frame clones only, minus some. The sample has about 2,500 clones, 25% to 30% seen once. The sample here was normal lung tissue next to the tumor, taken before any cancer treatment. These receptors all stem from a man aged 40 to 69 with stage II squamous cell lung carcinoma.

This clone was found a few times. This rearrangement joins TRBV11-3 to TRBJ2-5; D is possibly TRBD2 (5 bases). The CDR3 length is 16 residues. V lost 2 bases and J 2 bases, leaving 15 bases between the germline ends. Germline CDR1 reads SGHNT; CDR2 reads YENEEA. The CDR3 sequence is CASSLNAGGGQETQYF. CDR3 in DNA: TGTGCCAGCAGCTTAAACGCAGGTGGAGGTCAAGAGACCCAGTACTTC. Based on the CDR3 plus reference TRBV11-3 and TRBJ2-5, the full variable domain is EAGVVQSPRYKIIEKKQPVAFWCNPISGHNTLYWYLQNLGQGPELLIRYENEEAVDDSQLPKDRFSAERLKGVDSTLKIQPAELGDSAVYLCASSLNAGGGQETQYFGPGTRLLVL.

Regarding this clone: Owing to an unread or ambiguous base, the encoded residue is reported as X. The rearrangement uses TRBV6-8 and TRBJ2-1; TRBD2 aligns across 11 bases. Trimming cost V 10 bases and J 3 bases; bases outside gene matches: 8. Germline CDR1 reads MNHGY; CDR2 reads SAAAGT. CDR3 length equals 15 residues. DNA of the CDR3: TGTGCCATCRGTGGGGGACTAGCGGTCTACAATGAGCAGTTCTTC. Its protein is CAIXGGLAVYNEQFF.

By sample fraction, this clone is medium-sized. The chain employs TRBV9 and TRBJ2-2; possibly TRBD2 for D (6 bases). The CDR3 is made up of 16 amino acids. Germline V gives CDR1 SGDLS, CDR2 YYNGEE. The V end lost 4 bases, the J end lost 3 bases, and 16 bases lay between the germline ends. This CDR3 is CASSPTPRGYTGELFF. CDR3 DNA: TGTGCCAGCAGCCCGACGCCTCGGGGGTACACCGGGGAGCTGTTTTTT.

This clone has a handful of counts. This chain connects TRBV11-3 to TRBJ2-2, with D hard to call. CDR1 SGHNT and CDR2 YENEEA come from the germline V gene. This CDR3 has 17 residues. Deletions cut 1 base from V and 0 bases from J, with 12 bases between. The CDR3 region has the DNA TGTGCCAGCAGCTTAGGGGCGGTGCTGCCGAACACCGGGGAGCTGTTTTTT. Its protein product is CASSLGAVLPNTGELFF. Using reference TRBV11-3 and TRBJ2-2 for the parts outside the CDR3, the full variable domain is EAGVVQSPRYKIIEKKQPVAFWCNPISGHNTLYWYLQNLGQGPELLIRYENEEAVDDSQLPKDRFSAERLKGVDSTLKIQPAELGDSAVYLCASSLGAVLPNTGELFFGEGSRLTVL.

This clone was recorded a few times. V and J are TRBV18 and TRBJ1-1, with D perhaps TRBD1 (5 bases). The CDR3 is 14 residues long. V was shortened by 5 bases and J by 2 bases, with 12 bases between the two germline ends. CDR1 is KGHSH, CDR2 LQKENI, per germline. CDR3 DNA sequence: TGTGCCAGCTCAGGCCCGACAGTAAACACTGAAGCTTTCTTT. Amino acid sequence: CASSGPTVNTEAFF.

This chain uses TRBV11-3 with TRBJ2-3; unclear D gene. CDR1 SGHNT and CDR2 YENEEA come from the germline V gene. Trimming took off 5 bases at V and 0 bases at J, with 9 bases between the two ends. The CDR3 contains 14 residues. In DNA, the CDR3 is TGTGCCAGCAGCCCTTTAACTAGCACAGATACGCAGTATTTT. Its protein product is CASSPLTSTDTQYF.

By sample share, this clone is medium-sized (0.01 to 0.1%). The chain links TRBV28 to TRBJ1-3; tentatively, D is TRBD1 (5 bases). From germline, CDR1 is MDHEN and CDR2 SYDVKM. The germline V and J ends were trimmed by 6 bases and 5 bases, with 8 bases remaining between them. This CDR3 is built from 12 residues. The CDR3 DNA follows: TGTGCCAGCAGGGGGCTTCGAAACACCATATATTTT. Its protein product is CASRGLRNTIYF.

By share of the sample, this clone is medium-sized. The genes are TRBV1 and TRBJ2-1. TRBV1 is a recognized pseudogene. CDR3 length equals 13 residues. The CDR3 coding sequence is TGCGCCAGCAGCCCCACGGGTGGGATAGGGCAGTTCTTC. Residues: CASSPTGGIGQFF.

This clone was seen more than once but under ten times. The chain uses TRBV19 and TRBJ2-1; D unresolved. The V and J ends lost 2 bases and 6 bases respectively, with 14 bases between them. The CDR3 runs to 15 residues. Germline assignment: CDR1 LNHDA and CDR2 SQIVND (reference sequence). The CDR3 loop is CASSIPGLPSNEQFF. The CDR3, as DNA: TGTGCCAGTAGTATACCAGGCCTCCCCTCCAATGAGCAGTTCTTC.

This clone was observed a handful of times. The chain combines TRBV6-8 with TRBJ1-1, with D hard to call. Per germline, CDR1 MNHGY and CDR2 SAAAGT. The CDR3 is 13 residues long. V lost 4 bases and J lost 0, with 6 bases in between. The CDR3 protein is CASSSQMNTEAFF. CDR3 bases: TGTGCCAGCAGTTCCCAGATGAACACTGAAGCTTTCTTT.

This clone has a handful of counts. The part of the CDR3 DNA that was read is TGTGCCATCAGTGAGGGACTAGCGGGGTCCTACGAGCAGTAC. It is translated as CAISEGLAGSYEQY. The CDR3 reads in full as CAISEGLAGSYEQYF. This chain joins TRBV10-3 and TRBJ2-7; TRBD2 matches at 12 bases. With the read ending 1 residue before the CDR3 end, the germline J gene is used to fill in that end. The V gene's germline CDR1 is ENHRY and CDR2 SYGVKD. The CDR3 length is 15 residues. Trimming took 2 bases from V and 1 from J; bases not matched to a gene: 0.

This clone was seen a few times. This chain joins TRBV6-8 and TRBJ1-2; possibly TRBD1 for D (5 bases). Deletions cut 4 bases from V and 4 bases from J, with 13 bases between. Per the germline V gene, CDR1 is MNHGY and CDR2 is SAAAGT. This CDR3 has 14 amino acids. Written as DNA, the CDR3 is TGTGCCAGCAGTTTCGCGCAGGGCAGCTATGGCTACACCTTC. Its protein is CASSFAQGSYGYTF.

This clone was counted between two and nine times. The chain couples TRBV11-3 to TRBJ2-7; D may be TRBD1 or TRBD2 (5 bases each). Per the germline V gene, CDR1 is SGHNT and CDR2 is YENEEA. CDR3 length: 15 residues. The V end lost 2 bases, the J end lost 4 bases, and 15 bases lay between the germline ends. CDR3 protein: CASSLSPGTVYEQYF. The DNA for the CDR3 is TGTGCCAGCAGCTTATCGCCCGGGACGGTGTACGAGCAGTACTTC.

V gene TRBV12-5 combines with J gene TRBJ1-5; D not certain. This CDR3 has 12 amino acids. Germline-derived CDR1 and CDR2 are LGHNT and FRNRAP. This CDR3 reads CATKAGNQPQHF. CDR3 bases: TGTGCCACTAAGGCGGGGAATCAGCCCCAGCATTTT.

This clone qualifies as medium-sized. The rearrangement links TRBV4-1 to TRBJ2-3, with TRBD2 matching over 9 bases. The CDR3 is made up of 18 amino acids. The junction had 10 bases not matched to a gene; V was cut back by 0 bases and J by 3 bases. Germline values: CDR1 MGHRA, CDR2 YSYEKL. Here the CDR3 reads CASSQDPVAGVGTDTQYF. The CDR3 nucleotides are TGCGCCAGCAGCCAAGATCCGGTAGCGGGAGTAGGGACAGATACGCAGTATTTT.

The rearrangement links TRBV11-3 to TRBJ1-3, with D unresolved. Trimming cost V 1 base and J 8 bases, with 12 bases left between them. This CDR3 spans 14 amino acids. Germline loops: CDR1 SGHNT, CDR2 YENEEA. CDR3 residues: CASSLGEFGDTIYF. The CDR3 region has the DNA TGTGCCAGCAGCTTAGGGGAGTTCGGAGACACCATATATTTT. Full variable domain (outside the CDR3, taken from reference TRBV11-3 and TRBJ1-3): EAGVVQSPRYKIIEKKQPVAFWCNPISGHNTLYWYLQNLGQGPELLIRYENEEAVDDSQLPKDRFSAERLKGVDSTLKIQPAELGDSAVYLCASSLGEFGDTIYFGEGSWLTVV.

This clone is large in the sample. The gene calls are TRBV18 and TRBJ1-1; the D gene is possibly TRBD1 (5 bases). The germline V gene encodes CDR1 KGHSH and CDR2 LQKENI. The V gene lost 2 bases and the J gene lost 6 bases, with 19 bases spanning the gap. The CDR3 has 16 amino acids. The CDR3, as DNA: TGTGCCAGCTCACCAAACTTCGGGGGAGGGGACGCTGAAGCTTTCTTT. Its translation: CASSPNFGGGDAEAFF.

The chain's CDR3 is CASSIEDGFRYGYTF. The CDR3 DNA sequence: TGTGCCAGTAGTATTGAGGACGGGTTTCGGTATGGCTACACCTTC. V usage is TRBV19 and J usage is TRBJ1-2; D is unclear. The V gene's germline CDR1 is LNHDA and CDR2 SQIVND (reference sequence). The length of the CDR3 is 15 residues. V lost 3 bases to trimming and J lost 5 bases, with 16 bases between them. Based on the CDR3 plus reference TRBV19 and TRBJ1-2, the full variable domain is DGGITQSPKYLFRKEGQNVTLSCEQNLNHDAMYWYRQDPGQGLRLIYYSQIVNDFQKGDIAEGYSVSREKKESFPLTVTSAQKNPTAFYLCASSIEDGFRYGYTFGSGTRLTVV.

The sample holds a few counts of this clone. J is TRBJ2-5 and V is TRBV19; the match to TRBD1 covers 9 bases. This CDR3 has 14 residues. CDR1 and CDR2 from the germline V gene are LNHDA and SQIVND (reference sequence). J gave up 5 bases and V 5 bases, and 6 bases lay outside the gene matches. CDR3 sequence: CASSVGTGLETQYF. The CDR3 DNA reads as TGTGCCAGTAGTGTCGGGACAGGGTTGGAGACCCAGTACTTC. The full variable domain, with the rest looked up from reference TRBV19 and TRBJ2-5, is DGGITQSPKYLFRKEGQNVTLSCEQNLNHDAMYWYRQDPGQGLRLIYYSQIVNDFQKGDIAEGYSVSREKKESFPLTVTSAQKNPTAFYLCASSVGTGLETQYFGPGTRLLVL.